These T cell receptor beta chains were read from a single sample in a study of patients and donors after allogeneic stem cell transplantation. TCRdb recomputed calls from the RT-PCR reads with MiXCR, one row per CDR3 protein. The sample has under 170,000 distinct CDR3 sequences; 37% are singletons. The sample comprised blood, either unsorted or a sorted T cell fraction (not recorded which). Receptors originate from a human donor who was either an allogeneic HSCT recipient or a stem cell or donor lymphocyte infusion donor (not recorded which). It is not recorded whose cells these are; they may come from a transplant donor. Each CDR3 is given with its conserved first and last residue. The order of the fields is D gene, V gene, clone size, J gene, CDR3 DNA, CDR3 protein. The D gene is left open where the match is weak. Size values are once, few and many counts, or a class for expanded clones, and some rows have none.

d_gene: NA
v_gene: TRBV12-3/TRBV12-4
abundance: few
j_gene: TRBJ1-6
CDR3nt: TGTGCCAGCAGTTTGGGGAGCTTAAATTCACCCCTCCACTTT
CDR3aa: CASSLGSLNSPLHF

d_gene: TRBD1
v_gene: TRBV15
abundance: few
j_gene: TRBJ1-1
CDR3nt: TGTGCCACCAGCCCCGGACAGGGAAGAAGTATTGAAGCTTTCTTT
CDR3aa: CATSPGQGRSIEAFF

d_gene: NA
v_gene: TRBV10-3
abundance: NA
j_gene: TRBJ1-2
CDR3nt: TGTGCCATCCGTGCGAGAATTGGGGACCAACCTAACTATGGCTACACCTTC
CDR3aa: CAIRARIGDQPNYGYTF

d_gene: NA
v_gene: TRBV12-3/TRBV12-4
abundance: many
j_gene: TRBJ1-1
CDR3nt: TGTGCCAGCAGTTTAGCGGGAGGTGCAGCGGGCACTGAAGCTTTCTTT
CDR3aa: CASSLAGGAAGTEAFF

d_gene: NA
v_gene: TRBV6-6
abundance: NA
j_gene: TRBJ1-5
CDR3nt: TGTGCCAGCACCTCCGGCCAGCCCCAGCATTTT
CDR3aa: CASTSGQPQHF

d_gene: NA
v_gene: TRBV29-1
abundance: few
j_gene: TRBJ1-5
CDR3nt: TGCAGCGTTAAATTCGACGGGGAGAGCAATCAGCCCCAGCATTTT
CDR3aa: CSVKFDGESNQPQHF

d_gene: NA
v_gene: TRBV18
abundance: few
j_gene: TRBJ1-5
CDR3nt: TGTGCCAGCTCAAAGACAGGACTGAGCAATCAGCCCCAGCATTTT
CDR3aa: CASSKTGLSNQPQHF

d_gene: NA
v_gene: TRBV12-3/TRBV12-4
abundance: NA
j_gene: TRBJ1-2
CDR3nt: TGTGCCAGCAGCCTCAAGCGTTTCGGGACGGTCTATGGCTACACCTTC
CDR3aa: CASSLKRFGTVYGYTF

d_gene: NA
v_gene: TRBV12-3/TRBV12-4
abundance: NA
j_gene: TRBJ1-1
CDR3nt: TGTGCCAGCAGTCTGGTCCGGCAGGACGCTTTCTTT
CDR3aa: CASSLVRQDAFF

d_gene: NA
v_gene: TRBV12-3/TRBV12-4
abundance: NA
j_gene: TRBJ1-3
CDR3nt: TGTGCCAGCAGTTTATGGCAGGGGCGCTCTGGAAACACCATATATTTT
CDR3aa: CASSLWQGRSGNTIYF

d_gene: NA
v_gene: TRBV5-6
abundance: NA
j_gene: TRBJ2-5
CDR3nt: TGTGCCAGCAGCTTGGATGGTGCGGAGACCCAGTACTTC
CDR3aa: CASSLDGAETQYF

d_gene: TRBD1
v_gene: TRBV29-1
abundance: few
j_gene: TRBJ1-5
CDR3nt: TGCAGCGTTGCAACAGGGGCAGGGGGCGACCAGCCCCAGCATTTT
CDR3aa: CSVATGAGGDQPQHF

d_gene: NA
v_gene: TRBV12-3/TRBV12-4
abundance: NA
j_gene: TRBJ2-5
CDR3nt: TGTGCCAGCAGTTTTGCAGAGACCCAGTACTTC
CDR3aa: CASSFAETQYF

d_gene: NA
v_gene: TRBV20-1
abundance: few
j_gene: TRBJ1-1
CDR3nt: TGCAGTGCTAGAGATTTAGATTTGAACACTGAAGCTTTCTTT
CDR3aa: CSARDLDLNTEAFF

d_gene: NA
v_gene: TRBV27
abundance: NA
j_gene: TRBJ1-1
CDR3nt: TGTGCCAGCAGTCCCCGGCCCGGGGACACTGAAGCTTTCTTT
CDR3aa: CASSPRPGDTEAFF

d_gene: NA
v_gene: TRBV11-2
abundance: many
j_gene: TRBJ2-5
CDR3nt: TGTGCCAGCAGCTCGGACACTGGGGAGACCCAGTACTTC
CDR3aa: CASSSDTGETQYF

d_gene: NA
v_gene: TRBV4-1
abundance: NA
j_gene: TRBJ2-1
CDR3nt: TGCGCCAGCAGCCGACTCGCCGAGAGTAATGAGCAGTTCTTC
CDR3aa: CASSRLAESNEQFF

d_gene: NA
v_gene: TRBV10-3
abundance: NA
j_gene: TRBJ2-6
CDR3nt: TGTGCCATCAGTGATCAGAACTTCTCTGGGGCCAACGTCCTGACTTTC
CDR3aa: CAISDQNFSGANVLTF

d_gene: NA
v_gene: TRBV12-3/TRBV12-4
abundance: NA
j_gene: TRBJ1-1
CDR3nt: TGTGCCAGCAGTTCAGGGAAAGCGAACACTGAAGCTTTCTTT
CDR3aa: CASSSGKANTEAFF

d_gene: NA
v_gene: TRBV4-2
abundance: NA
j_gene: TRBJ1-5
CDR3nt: TGTGCCAGCAGCGCCACGACCGATTTCTTGTTTAGCAATCAGCCCCAGCATTTT
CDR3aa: CASSATTDFLFSNQPQHF

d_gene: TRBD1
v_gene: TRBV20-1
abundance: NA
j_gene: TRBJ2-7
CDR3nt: TGCAGTGCTCTACAGGGGGCGGGCTACGAGCAGTACTTC
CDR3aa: CSALQGAGYEQYF

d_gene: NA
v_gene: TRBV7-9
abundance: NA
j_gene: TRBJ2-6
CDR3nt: TGTGCCAGCAGTCGAAACTCTGGGGCCAACGTCCTGACTTTC
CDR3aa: CASSRNSGANVLTF

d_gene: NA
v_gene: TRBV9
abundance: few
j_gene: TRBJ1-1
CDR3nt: TGTGCCAGCAGCGTAGTTCCGGGGCGGACTGAAGCTTTCTTT
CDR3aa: CASSVVPGRTEAFF

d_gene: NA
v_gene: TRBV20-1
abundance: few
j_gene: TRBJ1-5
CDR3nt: TGCAGTGCTAGAGATGGGCCAGTTTATAGCAATCAGCCCCAGCATTTT
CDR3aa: CSARDGPVYSNQPQHF

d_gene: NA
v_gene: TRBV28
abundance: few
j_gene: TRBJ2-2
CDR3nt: TGTGCCAGCAGGGTAGGGGGGTCCCATTACACCGGGGAGCTGTTTTTT
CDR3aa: CASRVGGSHYTGELFF

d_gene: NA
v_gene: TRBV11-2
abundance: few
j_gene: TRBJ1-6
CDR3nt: TGTGCCAGCAGCTTAATGGATTCACCCCTCCACTTT
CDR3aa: CASSLMDSPLHF

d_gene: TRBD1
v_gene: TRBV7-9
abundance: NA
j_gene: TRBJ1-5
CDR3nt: TGTGCCAGCAGCCGGGGACAGGGCAGTCAGCCCCAGCATTTT
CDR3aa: CASSRGQGSQPQHF

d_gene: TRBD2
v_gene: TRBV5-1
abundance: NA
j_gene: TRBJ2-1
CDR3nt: TGCGCCAGCAGCTTGGTAGCTAGCGGGGGGAATGAGCAGTTCTTC
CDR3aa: CASSLVASGGNEQFF

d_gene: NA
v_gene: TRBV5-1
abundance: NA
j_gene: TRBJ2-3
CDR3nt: TGCGCCAGCAGCTTGGAACCGGTCACGGATACGCAGTATTTT
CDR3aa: CASSLEPVTDTQYF

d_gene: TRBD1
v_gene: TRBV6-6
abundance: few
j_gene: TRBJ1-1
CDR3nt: TGTGCCAGCTCCTCACAGGGGTGGCTCGACACTGAAGCTTTCTTT
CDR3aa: CASSSQGWLDTEAFF

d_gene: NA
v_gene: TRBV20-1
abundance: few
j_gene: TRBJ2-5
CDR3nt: TGCAGTGCTGCCCTCAGTCCTCGCCGGGTAGAGACCCAGTACTTC
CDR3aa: CSAALSPRRVETQYF

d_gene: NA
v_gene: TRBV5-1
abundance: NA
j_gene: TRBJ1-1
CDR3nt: TGCGCCAGCAGCTTGTTAACAGGGCGAGGGGTGGGCACTGAAGCTTTCTTT
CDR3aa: CASSLLTGRGVGTEAFF

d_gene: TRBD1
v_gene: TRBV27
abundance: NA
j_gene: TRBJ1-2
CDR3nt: TGTGCCAGCAGTTCGGGACAGGGGGCCCTTGGCTACACCTTC
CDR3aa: CASSSGQGALGYTF

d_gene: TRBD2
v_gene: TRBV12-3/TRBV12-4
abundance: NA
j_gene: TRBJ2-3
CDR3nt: TGTGCCAGCAGCCGGACTAGCGGGCGCACAGATACGCAGTATTTT
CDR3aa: CASSRTSGRTDTQYF

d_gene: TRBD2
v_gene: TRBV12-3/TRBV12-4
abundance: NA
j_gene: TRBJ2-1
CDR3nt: TGTGCCAGCGGGTCTCTGGCGGGGGGTAATGAGCAGTTCTTC
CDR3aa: CASGSLAGGNEQFF

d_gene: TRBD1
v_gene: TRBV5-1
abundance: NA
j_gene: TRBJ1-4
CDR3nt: TGCGCCAGCAGCTTGGGCGGACAGGCAAATGAAAAACTGTTTTTT
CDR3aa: CASSLGGQANEKLFF

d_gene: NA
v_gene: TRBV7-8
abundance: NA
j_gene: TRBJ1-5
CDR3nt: TGTGCCAGCAGCTACCCTAGTCAGCCCCAGCATTTT
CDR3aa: CASSYPSQPQHF

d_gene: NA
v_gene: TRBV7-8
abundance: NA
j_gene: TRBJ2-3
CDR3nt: TGTGCCAGCAGCTTATTATCCAACGGGGGCTGTGGGGATACGCAGTATTTT
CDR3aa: CASSLLSNGGCGDTQYF

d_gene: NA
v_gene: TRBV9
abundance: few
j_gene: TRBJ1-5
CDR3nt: TGTGCCAGCAGCGAAACAGGAGTAGGGCAGCCCCAGCATTTT
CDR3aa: CASSETGVGQPQHF

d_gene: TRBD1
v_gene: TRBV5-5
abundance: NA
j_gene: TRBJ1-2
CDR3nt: TGTGCCAGCAGCTTTAGTGCAGGGGGCGATGGCTACACCTTC
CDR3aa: CASSFSAGGDGYTF

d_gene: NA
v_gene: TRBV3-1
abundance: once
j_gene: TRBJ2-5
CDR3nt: TGTGCCAGCAGCCCCCCGGCCACTAAAGAGACCCAGTACTTC
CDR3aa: CASSPPATKETQYF

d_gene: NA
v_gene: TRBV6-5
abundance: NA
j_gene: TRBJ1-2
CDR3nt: TGTGCCAGCAAACCCCCGGGGGGCGCGGGGGGCTACACCTTC
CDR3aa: CASKPPGGAGGYTF

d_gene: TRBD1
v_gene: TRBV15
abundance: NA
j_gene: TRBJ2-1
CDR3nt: TGTGCCACCAGCAGTGACAGGGGGCTAGGTGAGCAGTTCTTC
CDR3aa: CATSSDRGLGEQFF

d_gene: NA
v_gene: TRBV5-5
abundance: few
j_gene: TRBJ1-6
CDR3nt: TGTGCCAGCAGCTTGAGAGGGAGGTCACCCCTCCACTTT
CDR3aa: CASSLRGRSPLHF

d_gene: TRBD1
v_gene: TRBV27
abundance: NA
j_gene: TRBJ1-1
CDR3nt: TGTGCCAGCAGTTGGGGACAGCAGAACACTGAAGCTTTCTTT
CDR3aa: CASSWGQQNTEAFF

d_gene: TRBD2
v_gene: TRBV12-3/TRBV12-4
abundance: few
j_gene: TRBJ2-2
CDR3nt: TGTGCCAGCAGTGGATCCGGGACTAGACGCACCGGGGAGCTGTTTTTT
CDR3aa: CASSGSGTRRTGELFF

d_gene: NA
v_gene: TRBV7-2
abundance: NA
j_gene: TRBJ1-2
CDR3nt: TGTGCCAGCACCTCCAGTCCGGGACGACGAGAAATTGGCTACACCTTC
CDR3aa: CASTSSPGRREIGYTF

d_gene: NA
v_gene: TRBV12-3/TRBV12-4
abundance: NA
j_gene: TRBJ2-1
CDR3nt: TGTGCCAGCAGTTATTTGTCGCTAGGGGACAATGAGCAGTTCTTC
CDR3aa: CASSYLSLGDNEQFF

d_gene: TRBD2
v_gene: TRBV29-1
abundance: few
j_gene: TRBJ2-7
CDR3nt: TGCAGCGTTGATAAGCGGGGGGGAGGCGAGCAGTACTTC
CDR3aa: CSVDKRGGGEQYF

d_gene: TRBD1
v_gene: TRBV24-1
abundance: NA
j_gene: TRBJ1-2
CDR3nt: TGTGCCACCAGTGAACCCAGGGGACAGGGCTATGGCTACACCTTC
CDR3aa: CATSEPRGQGYGYTF

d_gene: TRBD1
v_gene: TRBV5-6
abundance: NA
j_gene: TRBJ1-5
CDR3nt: TGTGCCAGCAGCTTGGCGGCAGGGGGGAATAATCAGCCCCAGCATTTT
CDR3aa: CASSLAAGGNNQPQHF

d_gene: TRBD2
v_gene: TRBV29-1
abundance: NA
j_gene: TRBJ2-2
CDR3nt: TGCAGCGCCGGGGGACTAGCGGGGACCGGGGAGCTGTTTTTT
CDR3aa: CSAGGLAGTGELFF

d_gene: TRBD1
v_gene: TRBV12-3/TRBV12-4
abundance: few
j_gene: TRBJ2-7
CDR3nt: TGTGCCAGCAGCCGCCAACAGGGGTACGAGCAGTACTTC
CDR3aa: CASSRQQGYEQYF

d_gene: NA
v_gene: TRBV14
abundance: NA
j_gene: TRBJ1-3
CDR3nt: TGTGCCAGCCACCGGGGAGCTGCTGGAAACACCATATATTTT
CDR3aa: CASHRGAAGNTIYF

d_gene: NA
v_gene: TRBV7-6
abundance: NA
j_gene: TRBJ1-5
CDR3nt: TGTGCCAGCAGCTTACAGACGGGCAATCAGCCCCAGCATTTT
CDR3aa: CASSLQTGNQPQHF